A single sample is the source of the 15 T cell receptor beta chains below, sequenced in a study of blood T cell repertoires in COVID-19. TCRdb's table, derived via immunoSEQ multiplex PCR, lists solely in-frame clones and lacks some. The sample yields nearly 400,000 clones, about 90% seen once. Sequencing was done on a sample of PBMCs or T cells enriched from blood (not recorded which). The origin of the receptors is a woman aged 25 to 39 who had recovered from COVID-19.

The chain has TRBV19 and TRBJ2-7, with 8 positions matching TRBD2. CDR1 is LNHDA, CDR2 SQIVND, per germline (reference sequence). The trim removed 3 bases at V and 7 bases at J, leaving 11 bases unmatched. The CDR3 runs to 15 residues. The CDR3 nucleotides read TGTGCCAGTAGTATGGGTACGGGAGGGCCTGATGAGCAGTACTTC. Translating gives CASSMGTGGPDEQYF.

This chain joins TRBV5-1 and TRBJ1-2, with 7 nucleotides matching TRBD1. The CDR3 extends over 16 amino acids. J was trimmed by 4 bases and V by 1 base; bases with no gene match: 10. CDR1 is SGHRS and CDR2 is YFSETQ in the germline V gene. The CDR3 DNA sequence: TGCGCCAGCAGCTTGTTGTCAGGGGGTGTTGTCTATGGCTACACCTTC. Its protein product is CASSLLSGGVVYGYTF.

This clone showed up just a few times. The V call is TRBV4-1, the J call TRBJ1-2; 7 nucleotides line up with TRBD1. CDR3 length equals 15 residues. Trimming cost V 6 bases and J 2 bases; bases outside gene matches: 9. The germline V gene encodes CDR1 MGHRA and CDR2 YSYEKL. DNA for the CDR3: TGCGCCAGCAGTCTCCCAGGGGGAAGCAACTATGGCTACACCTTC. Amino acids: CASSLPGGSNYGYTF.

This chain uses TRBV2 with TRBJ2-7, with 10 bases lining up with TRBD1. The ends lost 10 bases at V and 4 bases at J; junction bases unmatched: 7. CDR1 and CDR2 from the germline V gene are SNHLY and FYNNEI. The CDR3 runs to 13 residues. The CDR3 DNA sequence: TGTGCCAACAAGCGGGACAGGGGTTACGAGCAGTACTTC. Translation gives CANKRDRGYEQYF. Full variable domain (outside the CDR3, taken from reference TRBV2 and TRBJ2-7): EPEVTQTPSHQVTQMGQEVILRCVPISNHLYFYWYRQILGQKVEFLVSFYNNEISEKSEIFDDQFSVERPDGSNFTLKIRSTKLEDSAMYFCANKRDRGYEQYFGPGTRLTVT.

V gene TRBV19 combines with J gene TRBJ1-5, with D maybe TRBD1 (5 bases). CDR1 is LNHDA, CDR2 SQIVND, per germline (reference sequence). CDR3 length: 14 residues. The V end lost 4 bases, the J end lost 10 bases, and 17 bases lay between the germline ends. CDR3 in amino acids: CASSNPGGSVPQHF. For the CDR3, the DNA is TGTGCCAGTAGTAACCCCGGGGGATCGGTTCCCCAGCATTTT.

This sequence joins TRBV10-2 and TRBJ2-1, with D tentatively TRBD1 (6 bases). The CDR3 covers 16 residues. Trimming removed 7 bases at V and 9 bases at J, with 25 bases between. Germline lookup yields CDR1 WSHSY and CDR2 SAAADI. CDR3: CASISQQEMPRGEQFF. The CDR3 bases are TGCGCCAGCATATCGCAGCAGGAAATGCCCAGGGGTGAGCAGTTCTTC.

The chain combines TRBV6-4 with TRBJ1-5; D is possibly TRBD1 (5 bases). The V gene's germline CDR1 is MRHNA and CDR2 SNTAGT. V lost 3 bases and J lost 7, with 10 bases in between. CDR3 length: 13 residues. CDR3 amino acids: CASSEGTGQPQHF. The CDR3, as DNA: TGTGCCAGCAGTGAAGGGACTGGGCAGCCCCAGCATTTT.

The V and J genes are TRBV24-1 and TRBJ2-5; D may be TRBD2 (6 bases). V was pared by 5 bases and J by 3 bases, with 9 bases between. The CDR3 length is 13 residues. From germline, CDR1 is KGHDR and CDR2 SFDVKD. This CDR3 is CATSGGAKETQYF. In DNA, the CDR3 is TGTGCCACCAGTGGCGGGGCGAAAGAGACCCAGTACTTC.

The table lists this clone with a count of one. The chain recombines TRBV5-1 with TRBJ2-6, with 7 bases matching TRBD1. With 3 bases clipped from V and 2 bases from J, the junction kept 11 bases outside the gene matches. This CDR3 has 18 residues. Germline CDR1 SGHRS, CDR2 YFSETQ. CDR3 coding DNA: TGCGCCAGCAGCTATTCAATAACGGACAGGCCTGGGGCCAACGTCCTGACTTTC. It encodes CASSYSITDRPGANVLTF.

The CDR3 region is CASSLGTSDSYEQYF. In DNA, the CDR3 is TGCGCCAGCAGCTTGGGCACTTCCGACTCCTACGAGCAGTACTTC. The chain joins TRBV5-1 to TRBJ2-7, with D unresolved. Trimming pared 0 bases from V and 0 bases from J, leaving 10 bases between. Germline V gives CDR1 SGHRS, CDR2 YFSETQ. The CDR3 loop spans 15 amino acids.

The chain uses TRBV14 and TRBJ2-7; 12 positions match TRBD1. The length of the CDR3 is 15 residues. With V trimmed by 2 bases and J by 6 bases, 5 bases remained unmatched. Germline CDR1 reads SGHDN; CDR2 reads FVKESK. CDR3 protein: CASSQQGTGGGEQYF. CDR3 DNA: TGTGCCAGCAGCCAACAAGGGACAGGGGGCGGCGAGCAGTACTTC.

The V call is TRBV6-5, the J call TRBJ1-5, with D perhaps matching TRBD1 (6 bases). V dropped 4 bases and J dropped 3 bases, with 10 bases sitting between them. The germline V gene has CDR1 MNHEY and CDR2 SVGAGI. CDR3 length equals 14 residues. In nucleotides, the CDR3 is TGTGCCAGCAGTTCCGGACAGTACAATCAGCCCCAGCATTTT. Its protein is CASSSGQYNQPQHF.

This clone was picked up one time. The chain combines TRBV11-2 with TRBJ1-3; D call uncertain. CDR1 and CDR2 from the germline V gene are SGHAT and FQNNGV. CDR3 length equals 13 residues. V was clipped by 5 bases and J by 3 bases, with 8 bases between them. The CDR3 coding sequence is TGTGCCAGCAGCGCGGGTTTTGGAAACACCATATATTTT. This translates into CASSAGFGNTIYF. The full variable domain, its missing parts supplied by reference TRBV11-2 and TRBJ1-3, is EAGVAQSPRYKIIEKRQSVAFWCNPISGHATLYWYQQILGQGPKLLIQFQNNGVVDDSQLPKDRFSAERLKGVDSTLKIQPAKLEDSAVYLCASSAGFGNTIYFGEGSWLTVV.

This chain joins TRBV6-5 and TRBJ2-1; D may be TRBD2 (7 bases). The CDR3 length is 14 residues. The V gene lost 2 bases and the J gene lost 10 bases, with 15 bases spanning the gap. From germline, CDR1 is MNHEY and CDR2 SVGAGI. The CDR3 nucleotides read TGTGCCAGCAGTTACAGGGGGGGGAACGGCGAGCAGTTCTTC. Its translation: CASSYRGGNGEQFF.

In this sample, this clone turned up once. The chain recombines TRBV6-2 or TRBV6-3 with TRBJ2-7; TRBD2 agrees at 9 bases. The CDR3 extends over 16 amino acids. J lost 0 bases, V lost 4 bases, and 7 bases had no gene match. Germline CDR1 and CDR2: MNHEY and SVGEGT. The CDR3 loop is CASSWVAGEGSYEQYF. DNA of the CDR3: TGTGCCAGCAGTTGGGTAGCGGGAGAAGGCTCCTACGAGCAGTACTTC.